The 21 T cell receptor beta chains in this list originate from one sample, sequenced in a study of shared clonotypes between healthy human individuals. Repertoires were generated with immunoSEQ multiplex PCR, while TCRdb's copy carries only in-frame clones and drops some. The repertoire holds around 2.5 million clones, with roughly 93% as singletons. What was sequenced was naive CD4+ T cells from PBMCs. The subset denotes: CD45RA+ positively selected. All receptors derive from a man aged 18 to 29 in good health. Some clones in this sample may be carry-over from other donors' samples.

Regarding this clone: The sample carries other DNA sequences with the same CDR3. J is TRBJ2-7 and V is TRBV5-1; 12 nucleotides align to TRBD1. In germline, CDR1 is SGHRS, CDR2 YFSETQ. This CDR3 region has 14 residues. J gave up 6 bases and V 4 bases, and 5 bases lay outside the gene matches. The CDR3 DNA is TGCGCCAGCAGCCCCGGGACAGGGGGCATCGAGCAGTACTTC. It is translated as CASSPGTGGIEQYF.

CDR3 amino acids: CASIKESSYNSPLHF. The CDR3 bases are TGTGCCAGCATTAAGGAGAGCTCCTATAATTCACCCCTCCACTTT. The chain links TRBV6-6 to TRBJ1-6, with D unresolved. Germline CDR1 is MNHNY and CDR2 is SVGAGI (reference sequence). Trimming shortened V by 7 bases and J by 0 bases, and 10 bases separated the two germline ends. The CDR3 totals 15 residues.

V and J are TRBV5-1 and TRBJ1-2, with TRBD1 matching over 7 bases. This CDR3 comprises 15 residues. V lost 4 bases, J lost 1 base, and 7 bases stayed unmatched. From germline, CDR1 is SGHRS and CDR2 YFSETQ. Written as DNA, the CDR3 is TGCGCCAGCAGCACCCGGGACAGCCTTAACTATGGCTACACCTTC. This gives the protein CASSTRDSLNYGYTF.

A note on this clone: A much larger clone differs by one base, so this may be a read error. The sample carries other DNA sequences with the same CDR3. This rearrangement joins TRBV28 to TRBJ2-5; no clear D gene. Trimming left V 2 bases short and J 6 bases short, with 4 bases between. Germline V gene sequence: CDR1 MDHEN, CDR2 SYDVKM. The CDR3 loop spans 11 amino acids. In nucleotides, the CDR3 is TGTGCCAGCAGTTTAGAAAAGACCCAGTACTTC. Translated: CASSLEKTQYF.

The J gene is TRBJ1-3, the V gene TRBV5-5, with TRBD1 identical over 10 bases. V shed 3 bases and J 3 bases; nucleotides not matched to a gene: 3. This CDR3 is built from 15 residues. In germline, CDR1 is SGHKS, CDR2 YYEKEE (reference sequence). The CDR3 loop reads CASSSGQGLGNTIYF. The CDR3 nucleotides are TGTGCCAGCAGCTCGGGACAGGGGCTTGGAAACACCATATATTTT.

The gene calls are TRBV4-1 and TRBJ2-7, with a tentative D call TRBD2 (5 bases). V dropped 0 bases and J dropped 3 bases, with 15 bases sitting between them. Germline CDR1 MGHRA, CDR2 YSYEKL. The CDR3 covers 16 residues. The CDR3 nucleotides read TGCGCCAGCAGCCAAGAAGGGCTAGCAAATTTCTACGAGCAGTACTTC. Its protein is CASSQEGLANFYEQYF.

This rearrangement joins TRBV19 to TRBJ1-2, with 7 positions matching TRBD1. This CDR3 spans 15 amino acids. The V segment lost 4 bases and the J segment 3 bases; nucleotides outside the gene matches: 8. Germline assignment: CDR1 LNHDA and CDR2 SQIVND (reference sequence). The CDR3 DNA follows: TGTGCCAGTAGTACACAACAGGGGCGATACTATGGCTACACCTTC. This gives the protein CASSTQQGRYYGYTF. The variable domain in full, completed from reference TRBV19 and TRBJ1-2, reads DGGITQSPKYLFRKEGQNVTLSCEQNLNHDAMYWYRQDPGQGLRLIYYSQIVNDFQKGDIAEGYSVSREKKESFPLTVTSAQKNPTAFYLCASSTQQGRYYGYTFGSGTRLTVV.

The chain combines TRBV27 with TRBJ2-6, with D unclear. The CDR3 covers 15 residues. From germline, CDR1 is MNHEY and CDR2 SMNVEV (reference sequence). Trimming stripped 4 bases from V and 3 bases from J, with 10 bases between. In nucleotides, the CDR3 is TGTGCCAGCAGTTCCCAGAGGCATGGGGCCAACGTCCTGACTTTC. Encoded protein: CASSSQRHGANVLTF.

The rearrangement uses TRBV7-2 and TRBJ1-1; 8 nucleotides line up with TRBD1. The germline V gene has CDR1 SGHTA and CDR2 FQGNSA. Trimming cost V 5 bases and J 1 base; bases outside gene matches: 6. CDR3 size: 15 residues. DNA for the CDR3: TGTGCCAGCAGCCTCCTGGGACAGGCGAACACTGAAGCTTTCTTT. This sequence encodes CASSLLGQANTEAFF.

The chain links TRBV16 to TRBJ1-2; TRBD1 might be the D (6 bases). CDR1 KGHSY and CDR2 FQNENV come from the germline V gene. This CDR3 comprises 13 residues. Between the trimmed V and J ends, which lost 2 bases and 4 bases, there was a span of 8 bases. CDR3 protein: CASSQGGGYGYTF. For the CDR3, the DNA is TGTGCCAGCAGCCAAGGAGGGGGCTATGGCTACACCTTC.

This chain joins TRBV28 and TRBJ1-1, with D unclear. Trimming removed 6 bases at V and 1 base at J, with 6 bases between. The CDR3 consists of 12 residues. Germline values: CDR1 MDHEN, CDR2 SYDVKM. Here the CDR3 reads CASREQNTEAFF. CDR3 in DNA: TGTGCCAGCAGGGAACAGAACACTGAAGCTTTCTTT.

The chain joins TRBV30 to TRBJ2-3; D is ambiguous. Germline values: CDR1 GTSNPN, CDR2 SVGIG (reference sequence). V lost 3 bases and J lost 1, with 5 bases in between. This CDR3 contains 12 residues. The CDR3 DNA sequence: TGTGCCTGGAGCCCCCGCACAGATACGCAGTATTTT. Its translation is CAWSPRTDTQYF.

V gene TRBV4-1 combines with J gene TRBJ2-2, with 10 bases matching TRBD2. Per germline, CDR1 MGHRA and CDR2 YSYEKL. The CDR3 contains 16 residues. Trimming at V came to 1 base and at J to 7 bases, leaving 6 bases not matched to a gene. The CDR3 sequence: CASSQVGLAGVGELFF. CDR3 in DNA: TGCGCCAGCAGCCAAGTCGGGCTAGCGGGAGTCGGGGAGCTGTTTTTT.

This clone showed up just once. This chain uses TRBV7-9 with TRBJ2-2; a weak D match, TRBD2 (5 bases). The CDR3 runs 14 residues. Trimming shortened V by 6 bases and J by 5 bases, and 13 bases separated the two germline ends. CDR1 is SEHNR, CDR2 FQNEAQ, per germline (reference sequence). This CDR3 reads CASSTKGGTGELFF. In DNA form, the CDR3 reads TGTGCCAGCAGTACAAAAGGAGGAACCGGGGAGCTGTTTTTT. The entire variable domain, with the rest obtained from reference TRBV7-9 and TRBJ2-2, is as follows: DTGVSQNPRHKITKRGQNVTFRCDPISEHNRLYWYRQTLGQGPEFLTYFQNEAQLEKSRLLSDRFSAERPKGSFSTLEIQRTEQGDSAMYLCASSTKGGTGELFFGEGSRLTVL.

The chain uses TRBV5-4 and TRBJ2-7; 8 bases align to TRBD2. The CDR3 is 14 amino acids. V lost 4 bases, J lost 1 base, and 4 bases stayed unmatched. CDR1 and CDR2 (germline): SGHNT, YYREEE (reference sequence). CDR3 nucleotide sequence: TGTGCCAGCAGCCAGAGCGGGAGTTCCTACGAGCAGTACTTC. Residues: CASSQSGSSYEQYF.

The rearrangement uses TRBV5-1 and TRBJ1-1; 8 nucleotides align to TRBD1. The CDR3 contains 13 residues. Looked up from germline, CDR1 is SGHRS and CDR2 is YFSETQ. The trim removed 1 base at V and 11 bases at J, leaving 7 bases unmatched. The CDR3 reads CASSLTGGLYAFF. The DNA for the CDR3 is TGCGCCAGCAGCTTGACAGGGGGTCTCTATGCTTTCTTT.

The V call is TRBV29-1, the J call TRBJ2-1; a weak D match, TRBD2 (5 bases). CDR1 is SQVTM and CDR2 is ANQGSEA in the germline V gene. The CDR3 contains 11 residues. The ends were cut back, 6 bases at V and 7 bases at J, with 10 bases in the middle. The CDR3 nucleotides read TGCAGCGTCCGGACTGGGAATGAGCAGTTCTTC. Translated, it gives CSVRTGNEQFF.

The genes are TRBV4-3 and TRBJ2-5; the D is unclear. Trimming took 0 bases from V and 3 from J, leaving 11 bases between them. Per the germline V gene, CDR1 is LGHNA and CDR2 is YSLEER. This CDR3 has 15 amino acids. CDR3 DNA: TGCGCCAGCAGCCAAGAGTTAAGGAGTAAAGAGACCCAGTACTTC. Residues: CASSQELRSKETQYF.

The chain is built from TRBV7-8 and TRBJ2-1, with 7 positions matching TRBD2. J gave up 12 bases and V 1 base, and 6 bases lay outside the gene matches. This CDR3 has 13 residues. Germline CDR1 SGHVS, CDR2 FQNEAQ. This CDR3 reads CASSLVGGSLQFF. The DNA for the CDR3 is TGTGCCAGCAGCTTAGTGGGCGGGAGTTTGCAGTTCTTC.

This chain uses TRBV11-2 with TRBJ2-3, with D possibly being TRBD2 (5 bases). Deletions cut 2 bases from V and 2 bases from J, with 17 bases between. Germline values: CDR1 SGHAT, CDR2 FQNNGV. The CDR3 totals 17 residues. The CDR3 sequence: CASSLRLGQTITDTQYF. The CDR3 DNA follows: TGTGCCAGCAGCTTAAGACTTGGGCAGACTATCACAGATACGCAGTATTTT.

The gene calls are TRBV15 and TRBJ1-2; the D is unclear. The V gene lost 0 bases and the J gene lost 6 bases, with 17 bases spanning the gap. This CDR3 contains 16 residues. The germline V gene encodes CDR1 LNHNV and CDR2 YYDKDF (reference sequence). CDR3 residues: CATSRDLRVDANGYTF. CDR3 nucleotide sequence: TGTGCCACCAGCAGAGATCTAAGGGTGGATGCGAATGGCTACACCTTC. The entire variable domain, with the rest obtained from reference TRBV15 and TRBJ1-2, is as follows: DAMVIQNPRYQVTQFGKPVTLSCSQTLNHNVMYWYQQKSSQAPKLLFHYYDKDFNNEADTPDNFQSRRPNTSFCFLDIRSPGLGDTAMYLCATSRDLRVDANGYTFGSGTRLTVV.